Below, 20 T cell receptor beta chains from the same sample are listed, as sequenced in a study of T cells in Graves' hyperthyroidism and ophthalmopathy. The source material, RNA transcripts, was used to amplify TCR beta CDR3 regions. HTBI primers were the set used in a first-round RT-PCR of the TCR CDR3. TCRdb re-called the multiplex PCR reads with MiXCR, one entry per CDR3 protein. The profile shows approximately 520,000 distinct CDR3 sequences, 24% of them singletons. Sequenced material: blood. The receptors here all came from a woman aged 25 to 39 with Graves' ophthalmopathy.

V is TRBV30 and J is TRBJ1-2, with unresolved D. Per germline, CDR1 GTSNPN and CDR2 SVGIG (reference sequence). Trimming took off 2 bases at V and 6 bases at J, with 7 bases between the two ends. The CDR3 is 11 residues long. This CDR3 reads CAWSITDGYTF. The CDR3 DNA follows: TGTGCCTGGAGTATCACTGATGGCTACACCTTC.

This clonotype was seen many times. This sequence joins TRBV19 and TRBJ1-2; D remains unclear. This CDR3 is built from 15 residues. Germline CDR1 LNHDA, CDR2 SQIVND (reference sequence). The ends were cut back, 3 bases at V and 0 bases at J, with 11 bases in the middle. DNA of the CDR3: TGTGCCAGTAGTATGTGGGGATTCGCTAACTATGGCTACACCTTC. This sequence encodes CASSMWGFANYGYTF.

This chain uses TRBV3-1 with TRBJ2-6, with 8 bases identical to TRBD2. This CDR3 is 19 amino acids long. J gave up 1 base and V 4 bases, and 12 bases lay outside the gene matches. The germline V gene has CDR1 LGHDT and CDR2 YNNKEL (reference sequence). The CDR3 sequence is CASSPGRAKRTSGANVLTF. DNA of the CDR3: TGTGCCAGCAGCCCCGGGAGGGCCAAAAGGACTTCTGGGGCCAACGTCCTGACTTTC. Based on the CDR3 plus reference TRBV3-1 and TRBJ2-6, the full variable domain is DTAVSQTPKYLVTQMGNDKSIKCEQNLGHDTMYWYKQDSKKFLKIMFSYNNKELIINETVPNRFSPKSPDKAHLNLHINSLELGDSAVYFCASSPGRAKRTSGANVLTFGAGSRLTVL.

The chain joins TRBV6-2 or TRBV6-3 to TRBJ2-6, with 8 bases that match TRBD1. Trimming cost V 7 bases and J 3 bases; bases outside gene matches: 14. Germline CDR1 and CDR2: MNHEY and SVGEGT. The CDR3 sequence is 18 residues long. DNA of the CDR3: TGTGCCAGCACCCGACCGACAGGGGTTGGGAGTGGGGCCAACGTCCTGACTTTC. Protein product: CASTRPTGVGSGANVLTF.

This chain links TRBV10-3 with TRBJ1-2; D is possibly TRBD1 (5 bases). The V and J ends lost 2 bases and 4 bases respectively, with 11 bases between them. The CDR3 totals 14 residues. Germline V gene lookup returns CDR1 ENHRY and CDR2 SYGVKD. For the CDR3, the DNA is TGTGCCATCAGTGAGCAGGGCAGGGTCTATGGCTACACCTTC. Its translation: CAISEQGRVYGYTF.

The chain joins TRBV13 to TRBJ1-1; D remains ambiguous. V was cut by 5 bases and J by 4 bases, with 11 bases left in between. The CDR3 extends over 13 amino acids. Germline lookup yields CDR1 PRHDT and CDR2 FYEKMQ (reference sequence). CDR3 sequence (DNA): TGTGCCAGCAGCGCCGACACCCCCACTGAAGCTTTCTTT. Residues: CASSADTPTEAFF. Looking up the rest from reference TRBV13 and TRBJ1-1 gives the full variable domain: AAGVIQSPRHLIKEKRETATLKCYPIPRHDTVYWYQQGPGQDPQFLISFYEKMQSDKGSIPDRFSAQQFSDYHSELNMSSLELGDSALYFCASSADTPTEAFFGQGTRLTVV.

This clonotype was detected ten times or more. The chain carries TRBV12-3 or TRBV12-4 and TRBJ1-5; the match to TRBD1 covers 8 bases. The V segment lost 5 bases and the J segment 5 bases; nucleotides outside the gene matches: 5. The CDR3 covers 14 residues. The CDR3 bases are TGTGCCAGCAGTCCGACAGGGGACCATCAGCCCCAGCATTTT. It encodes CASSPTGDHQPQHF.

This clonotype was detected ten times or more. The chain joins TRBV4-1 to TRBJ1-5; no reliable D call. This CDR3 has 13 residues. V dropped 1 base and J dropped 3 bases, with 4 bases sitting between them. Per germline, CDR1 MGHRA and CDR2 YSYEKL. As DNA, the CDR3 is TGCGCCAGCAGCCAAGTAGTCAATCAGCCCCAGCATTTT. Its protein product is CASSQVVNQPQHF.

This clonotype was picked up many times. This chain uses TRBV29-1 with TRBJ2-5; D unclear. Trimming cost V 5 bases and J 2 bases, with 9 bases left between them. The germline gives CDR1 SQVTM, CDR2 ANQGSEA. The CDR3 sequence is 12 residues long. This CDR3 is CSVLGNQETQYF. The CDR3 DNA sequence: TGCAGCGTTTTAGGGAATCAAGAGACCCAGTACTTC.

The chain uses TRBV6-1 and TRBJ1-5, with D uncertain. Deletions cut 5 bases from V and 6 bases from J, with 14 bases between. CDR1 is MNHNS and CDR2 is SASEGT in the germline V gene. This CDR3 has 14 residues. The CDR3 reads CASSTQGIGQPQHF. CDR3 sequence (DNA): TGTGCCAGCAGTACCCAAGGGATCGGTCAGCCCCAGCATTTT.

V and J are TRBV4-3 and TRBJ1-5, with D possibly being TRBD1 (6 bases). V lost 0 bases, J lost 6 bases, and 21 bases lay in between. Germline V gene lookup returns CDR1 LGHNA and CDR2 YSLEER. This CDR3 comprises 18 residues. CDR3 amino acids: CASSQELINGGGGQPQHF. The CDR3 DNA is TGCGCCAGCAGCCAAGAACTGATAAACGGAGGGGGAGGTCAGCCCCAGCATTTT.

This clonotype was observed many times. V is TRBV6-1 and J is TRBJ2-2, with 7 nucleotides matching TRBD1. The CDR3 consists of 15 residues. Trimming took 6 bases from V and 7 from J; bases not matched to a gene: 11. CDR1 is MNHNS and CDR2 is SASEGT in the germline V gene. Here the CDR3 reads CASRHNQGVNGELFF. For the CDR3, the DNA is TGTGCCAGCAGACATAACCAGGGGGTTAACGGGGAGCTGTTTTTT.

The chain recombines TRBV19 with TRBJ1-5, with 8 nucleotides matching TRBD1. Germline assignment: CDR1 LNHDA and CDR2 SQIVND (reference sequence). J was trimmed by 7 bases and V by 7 bases; bases with no gene match: 15. The CDR3 is 16 residues long. The CDR3 loop is CASNGQGGGLWQPQHF. Written as DNA, the CDR3 is TGTGCCAGTAACGGACAGGGAGGGGGATTATGGCAGCCCCAGCATTTT.

This clonotype has ten or more counts. This chain uses TRBV20-1 with TRBJ2-7; 8 bases map to TRBD2. Germline V gives CDR1 DFQATT, CDR2 SNEGSKA (reference sequence). The CDR3 has 12 amino acids. V shed 4 bases and J 3 bases; nucleotides not matched to a gene: 2. CDR3 residues: CSAKRGNYEQYF. Here the CDR3 DNA reads TGCAGTGCTAAGCGGGGGAACTACGAGCAGTACTTC.

Ten or more counts support this clonotype. The rearrangement links TRBV6-2 or TRBV6-3 to TRBJ2-7, with 9 bases that match TRBD2. Germline V gene lookup returns CDR1 MNHEY and CDR2 SVGEGT. Trimming took 7 bases from V and 7 from J; bases not matched to a gene: 8. This CDR3 has 13 amino acids. The CDR3 sequence: CASISGGTAEQYF. The CDR3 region has the DNA TGTGCCAGCATTAGCGGGGGTACCGCTGAGCAGTACTTC.

This clonotype has a handful of counts. The chain has TRBV15 and TRBJ1-5; TRBD1 aligns across 9 bases. With 5 bases clipped from V and 4 bases from J, the junction kept 6 bases outside the gene matches. The CDR3 spans 15 residues. In germline, CDR1 is LNHNV, CDR2 YYDKDF (reference sequence). The CDR3 reads CATSPGTGSNQPQHF. The CDR3, as DNA: TGTGCCACCAGCCCCGGGACAGGGTCTAATCAGCCCCAGCATTTT.

This chain connects TRBV6-5 to TRBJ2-7; D possibly corresponds to TRBD1 (6 bases). V dropped 3 bases and J dropped 5 bases, with 11 bases sitting between them. Germline V gene lookup returns CDR1 MNHEY and CDR2 SVGAGI. This CDR3 is 13 amino acids long. CDR3 DNA sequence: TGTGCCAGCAGTTATACAGGGCGCGACGAGCAGTACTTC. Its translation: CASSYTGRDEQYF.

This clonotype was seen ten or more times. As the CDR3 is not closed by the conserved phenylalanine or tryptophan, this likely results from a read error. The chain has TRBV29-1 and TRBJ1-1; D is possibly TRBD1 (5 bases). This CDR3 comprises 12 residues. CDR1 is SQVTM and CDR2 is ANQGSEA in the germline V gene. Between the trimmed V and J ends, which lost 3 bases and 8 bases, there was a span of 13 bases. The CDR3 protein is CSVDWGNGEAFL. In DNA, the CDR3 is TGCAGCGTTGATTGGGGGAACGGGGAAGCTTTCCTT.

This sequence joins TRBV6-2 or TRBV6-3 and TRBJ1-1; 11 nucleotides line up with TRBD1. CDR1 and CDR2 (germline): MNHEY, SVGEGT. V dropped 2 bases and J dropped 4; count of bases not matched to a gene: 6. The CDR3 is 16 residues long. The CDR3 sequence is CASSYRDRGIRTEAFF. The CDR3 nucleotides are TGTGCCAGCAGTTACAGGGACAGGGGGATCCGCACTGAAGCTTTCTTT.

The chain uses TRBV27 and TRBJ2-7; 8 bases fit TRBD1. With 4 bases clipped from V and 7 bases from J, the junction kept 6 bases outside the gene matches. This CDR3 comprises 13 residues. Germline values: CDR1 MNHEY, CDR2 SMNVEV (reference sequence). The DNA of the CDR3 is TGTGCCAGCAGTTGGCAGGGGGCGCGAGAGCAGTACTTC. Amino acids: CASSWQGAREQYF.